This T cell receptor beta chain was captured by sequencing in a study of cytomegalovirus exposure and HLA in healthy donors. Primers: 60 Vbeta forward and 13 Jbeta reverse. Repertoires were generated with immunoSEQ multiplex PCR, while TCRdb's copy carries only in-frame clones and drops some. The sample yields 200,000 or so clones, approximately 88% seen once. Trimming at V came to 5 bases and at J to 4 bases, leaving 2 bases not matched to a gene. CDR3 length equals 12 residues. Per the germline V gene, CDR1 is SGHAT and CDR2 is FQNNGV. Remarks on this clone: This sample also contains other DNA sequences that code for the same CDR3.

The V call is TRBV11-2, the J call TRBJ2-7, with 7 nucleotides matching TRBD1. Sequencing used PBMCs. The sequence came from a boy aged 2 to 10 in good health and CMV-seronegative. The CDR3 spells CASSLQGYEQYF. The CDR3 region has the DNA TGTGCCAGCAGCCTACAGGGGTACGAGCAGTACTTC.